This TCR beta chain came from a study of T cells in Graves' hyperthyroidism and ophthalmopathy. Whole-study findings and limits: The model's output predicted ophthalmopathy at a median of 6.5 months prior to onset.

This CDR3 spans 15 amino acids. J lost 5 bases, V lost 5 bases, and 6 bases had no gene match. From germline, CDR1 is MDHEN and CDR2 SYDVKM. This clonotype was counted at least ten times. No antigen is known for it. RNA transcripts provided the source from which TCR beta CDR3 regions were amplified. The HTBI set primed first-round TCR CDR3 RT-PCR. TCRdb analysed the multiplex PCR reads with MiXCR anew, one entry per CDR3 protein. This table holds approximately 360,000 distinct CDR3 sequences, approximately 14% found once. The sequencing input was blood. This chain links TRBV28 with TRBJ2-3, with 11 bases identical to TRBD2. The sequence was obtained from a woman under 30 with Graves' hyperthyroidism that later progressed to Graves' ophthalmopathy. The CDR3 reads CASSRTSGPGDTQYF. Here the CDR3 DNA reads TGTGCCAGCAGTCGGACTAGCGGGCCCGGAGATACGCAGTATTTT.